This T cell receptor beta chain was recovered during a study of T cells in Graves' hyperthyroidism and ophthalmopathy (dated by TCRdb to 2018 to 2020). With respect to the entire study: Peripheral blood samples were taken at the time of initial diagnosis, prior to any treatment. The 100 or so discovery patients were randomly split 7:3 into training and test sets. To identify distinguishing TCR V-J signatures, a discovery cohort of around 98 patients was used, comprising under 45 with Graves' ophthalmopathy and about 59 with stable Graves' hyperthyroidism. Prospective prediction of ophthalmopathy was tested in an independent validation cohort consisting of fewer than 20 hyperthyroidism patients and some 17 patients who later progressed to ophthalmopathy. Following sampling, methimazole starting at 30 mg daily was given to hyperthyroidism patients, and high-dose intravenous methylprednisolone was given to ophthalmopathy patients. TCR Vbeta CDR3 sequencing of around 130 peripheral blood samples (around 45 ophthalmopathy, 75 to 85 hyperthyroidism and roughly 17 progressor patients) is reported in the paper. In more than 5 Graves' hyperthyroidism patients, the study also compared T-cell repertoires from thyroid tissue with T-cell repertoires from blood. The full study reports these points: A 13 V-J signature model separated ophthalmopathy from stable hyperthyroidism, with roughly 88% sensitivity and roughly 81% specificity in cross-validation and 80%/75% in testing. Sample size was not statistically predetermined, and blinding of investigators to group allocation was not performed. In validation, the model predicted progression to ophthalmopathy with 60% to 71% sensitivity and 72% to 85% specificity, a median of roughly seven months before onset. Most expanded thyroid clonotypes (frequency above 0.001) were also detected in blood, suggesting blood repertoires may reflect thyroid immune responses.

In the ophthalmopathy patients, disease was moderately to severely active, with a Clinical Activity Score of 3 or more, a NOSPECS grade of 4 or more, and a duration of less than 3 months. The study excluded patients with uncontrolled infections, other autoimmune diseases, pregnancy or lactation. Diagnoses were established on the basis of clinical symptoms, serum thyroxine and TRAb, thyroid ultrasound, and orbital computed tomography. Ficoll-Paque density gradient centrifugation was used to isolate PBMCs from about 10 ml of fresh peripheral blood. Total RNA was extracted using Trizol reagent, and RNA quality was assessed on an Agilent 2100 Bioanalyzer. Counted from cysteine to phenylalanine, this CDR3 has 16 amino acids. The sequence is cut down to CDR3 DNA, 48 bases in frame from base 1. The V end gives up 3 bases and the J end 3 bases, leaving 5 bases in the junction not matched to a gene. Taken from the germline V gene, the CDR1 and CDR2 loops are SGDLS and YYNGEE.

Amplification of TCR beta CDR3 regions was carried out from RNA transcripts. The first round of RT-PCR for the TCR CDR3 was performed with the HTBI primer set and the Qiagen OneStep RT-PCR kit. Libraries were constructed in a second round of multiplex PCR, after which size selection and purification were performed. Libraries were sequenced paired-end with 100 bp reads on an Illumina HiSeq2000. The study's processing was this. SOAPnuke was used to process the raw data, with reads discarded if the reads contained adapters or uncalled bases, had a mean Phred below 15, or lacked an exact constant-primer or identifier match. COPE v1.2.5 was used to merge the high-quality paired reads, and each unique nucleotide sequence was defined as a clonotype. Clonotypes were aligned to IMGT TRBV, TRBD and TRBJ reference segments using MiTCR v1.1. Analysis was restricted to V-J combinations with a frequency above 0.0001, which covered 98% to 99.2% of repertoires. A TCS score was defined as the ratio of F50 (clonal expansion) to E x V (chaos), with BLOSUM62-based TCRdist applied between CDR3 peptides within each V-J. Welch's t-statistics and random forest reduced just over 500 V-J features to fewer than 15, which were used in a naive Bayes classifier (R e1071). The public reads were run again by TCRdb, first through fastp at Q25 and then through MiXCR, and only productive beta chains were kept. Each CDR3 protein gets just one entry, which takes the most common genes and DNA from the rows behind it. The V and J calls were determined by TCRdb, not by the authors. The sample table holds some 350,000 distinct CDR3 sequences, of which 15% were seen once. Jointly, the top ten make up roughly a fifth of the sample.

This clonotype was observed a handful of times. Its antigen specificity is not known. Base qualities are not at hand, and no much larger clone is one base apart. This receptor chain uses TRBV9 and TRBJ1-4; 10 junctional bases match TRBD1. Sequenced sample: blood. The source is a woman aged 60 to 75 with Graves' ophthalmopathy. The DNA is TGTGCCAGCAGCGACCGGGACAGGGGTCCTAATGAAAAACTGTTTTTT. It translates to CASSDRDRGPNEKLFF.